This TCR beta chain is drawn from a study of CD8 T cells in ankylosing spondylitis. TCRdb processed the 5' RACE reads anew with MiXCR; each CDR3 protein has one entry. The sample shows some 87,000 distinct CDR3 sequences, 8.5% to 9% of them seen only once. This clonotype has ten or more counts. Its target is unknown. Trimming cost V 5 bases and J 4 bases, with 15 bases left between them. The CDR3 covers 15 residues. Findings and limits, study-wide: Past studies reported some motif variants in reactive arthritis synovial fluid and blood. Clones that were linked to disease were CD8+ and were relatively rare in peripheral blood. Significant enrichment of disease-linked clones was reported in matched ankylosing spondylitis synovial fluid.

The gene calls are TRBV12-3 or TRBV12-4 and TRBJ2-1; D uncertain. The sequence came from a male donor with ankylosing spondylitis or in good health (not recorded which). Sample: blood, either unsorted or a sorted T cell fraction (not recorded which). The CDR3 DNA follows: TGTGCCAGCAGTCCTCCCTCTGCGGTTTACAATGAGCAGTTCTTC. Translation: CASSPPSAVYNEQFF.